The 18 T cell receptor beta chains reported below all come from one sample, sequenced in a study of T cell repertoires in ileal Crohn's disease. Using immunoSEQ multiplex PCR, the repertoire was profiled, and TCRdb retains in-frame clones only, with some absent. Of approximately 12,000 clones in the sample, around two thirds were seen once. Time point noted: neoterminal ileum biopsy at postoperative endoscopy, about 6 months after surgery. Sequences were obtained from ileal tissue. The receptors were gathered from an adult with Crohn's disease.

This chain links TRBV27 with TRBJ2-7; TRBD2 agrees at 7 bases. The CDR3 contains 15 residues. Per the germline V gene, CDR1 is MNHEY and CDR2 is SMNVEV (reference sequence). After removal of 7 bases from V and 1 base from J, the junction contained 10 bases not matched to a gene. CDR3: CASKPLGGVSYEQYF. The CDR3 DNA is TGTGCCAGCAAACCCCTGGGAGGGGTGTCCTACGAGCAGTACTTC.

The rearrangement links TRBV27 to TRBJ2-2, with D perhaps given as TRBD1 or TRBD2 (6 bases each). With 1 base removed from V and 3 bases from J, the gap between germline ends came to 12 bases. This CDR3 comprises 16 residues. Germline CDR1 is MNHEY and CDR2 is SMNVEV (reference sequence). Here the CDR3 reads CASSLWGAGDTGELFF. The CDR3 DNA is TGTGCCAGCAGTTTATGGGGGGCTGGGGACACCGGGGAGCTGTTTTTT.

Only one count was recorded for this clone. The CDR3: CASSLSGTAARLPGNTIYF. In nucleotides, the CDR3 is TGTGCCAGCAGTTTATCCGGGACAGCAGCTCGACTACCTGGAAACACCATATATTTT. The rearrangement joins TRBV28 to TRBJ1-3; 7 bases align to TRBD1. The germline V gene has CDR1 MDHEN and CDR2 SYDVKM. Trimming removed 1 base from V and 2 bases from J; junction bases left unmatched: 14. The CDR3 runs to 19 residues.

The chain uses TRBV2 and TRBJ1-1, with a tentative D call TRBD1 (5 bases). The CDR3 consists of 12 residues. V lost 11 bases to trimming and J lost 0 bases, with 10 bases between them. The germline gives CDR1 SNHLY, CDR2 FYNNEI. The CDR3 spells CACRGLNTEAFF. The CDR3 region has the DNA TGTGCCTGCCGGGGCCTGAACACTGAAGCTTTCTTT.

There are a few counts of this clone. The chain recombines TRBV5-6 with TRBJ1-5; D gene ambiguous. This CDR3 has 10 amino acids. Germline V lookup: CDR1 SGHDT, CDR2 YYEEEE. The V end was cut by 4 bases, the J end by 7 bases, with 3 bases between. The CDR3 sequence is CASSGQPQHF. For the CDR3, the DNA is TGTGCCAGCAGCGGGCAGCCCCAGCATTTT.

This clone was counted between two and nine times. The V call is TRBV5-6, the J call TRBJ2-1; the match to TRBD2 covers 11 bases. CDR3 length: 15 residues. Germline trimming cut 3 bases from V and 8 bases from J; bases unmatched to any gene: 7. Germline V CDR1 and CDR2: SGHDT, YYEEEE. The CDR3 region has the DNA TGTGCCAGCAGCTCCGGGACTAGCGGATTCGATGAGCAGTTCTTC. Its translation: CASSSGTSGFDEQFF. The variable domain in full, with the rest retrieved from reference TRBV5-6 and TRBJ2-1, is DAGVTQSPTHLIKTRGQQVTLRCSPKSGHDTVSWYQQALGQGPQFIFQYYEEEERQRGNFPDRFSGHQFPNYSSELNVNALLLGDSALYLCASSSGTSGFDEQFFGPGTRLTVL.

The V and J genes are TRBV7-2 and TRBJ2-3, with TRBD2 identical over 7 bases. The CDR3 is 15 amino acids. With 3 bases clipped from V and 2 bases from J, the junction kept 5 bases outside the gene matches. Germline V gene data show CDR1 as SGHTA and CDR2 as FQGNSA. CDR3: CASSLRGGPTDTQYF. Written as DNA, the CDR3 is TGTGCCAGCAGCTTGCGCGGGGGTCCCACAGATACGCAGTATTTT.

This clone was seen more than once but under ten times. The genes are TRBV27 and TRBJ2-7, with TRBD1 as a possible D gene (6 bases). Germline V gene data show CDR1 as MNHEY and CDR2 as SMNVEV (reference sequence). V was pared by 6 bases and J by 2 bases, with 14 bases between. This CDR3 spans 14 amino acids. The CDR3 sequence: CASRSGAAAYEQYF. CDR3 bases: TGTGCCAGCAGATCAGGGGCCGCCGCCTACGAGCAGTACTTC.

Here the CDR3 reads CASSLGSGEQYF. In DNA form, the CDR3 reads TGTGCCAGCAGCTTAGGTTCGGGAGAGCAGTACTTC. This chain joins TRBV7-9 and TRBJ2-7; D is perhaps TRBD2 (5 bases). Germline CDR1 is SEHNR and CDR2 is FQNEAQ (reference sequence). The CDR3 totals 12 residues. V was clipped by 1 base and J by 7 bases, with 8 bases between them.

The CDR3 reads CASSLESGELFF. In nucleotides, the CDR3 is TGCGCCAGCAGCTTGGAATCCGGGGAGCTGTTTTTT. V usage is TRBV5-1 and J usage is TRBJ2-2; no clear D gene. With 0 bases removed from V and 6 bases from J, the gap between germline ends came to 3 bases. This CDR3 is 12 amino acids long. CDR1 is SGHRS and CDR2 is YFSETQ in the germline V gene.

CDR3 amino acids: CASIEGLSSTDTQYF. DNA of the CDR3: TGCGCCAGCATCGAGGGGCTTTCTAGCACAGATACGCAGTATTTT. The V and J genes are TRBV5-1 and TRBJ2-3, with D perhaps given as TRBD1 or TRBD2 (5 bases each). CDR1 is SGHRS, CDR2 YFSETQ, per germline. V gave up 6 bases and J gave up 0 bases, with 14 bases separating them. This CDR3 contains 15 residues. Together with reference TRBV5-1 and TRBJ2-3, the CDR3 gives the full variable domain: KAGVTQTPRYLIKTRGQQVTLSCSPISGHRSVSWYQQTPGQGLQFLFEYFSETQRNKGNFPGRFSGRQFSNSRSEMNVSTLELGDSALYLCASIEGLSSTDTQYFGPGTRLTVL.

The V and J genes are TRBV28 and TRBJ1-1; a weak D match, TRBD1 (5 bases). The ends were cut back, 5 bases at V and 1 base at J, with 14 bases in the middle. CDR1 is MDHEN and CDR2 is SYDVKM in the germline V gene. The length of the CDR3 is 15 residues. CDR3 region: CASSPPGRENTEAFF. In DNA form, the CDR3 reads TGTGCCAGCAGTCCGCCGGGACGGGAGAACACTGAAGCTTTCTTT.

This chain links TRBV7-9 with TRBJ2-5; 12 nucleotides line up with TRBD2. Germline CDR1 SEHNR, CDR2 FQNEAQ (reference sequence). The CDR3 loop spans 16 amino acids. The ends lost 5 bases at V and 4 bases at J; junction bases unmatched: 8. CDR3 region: CASSPRTSGVGETQYF. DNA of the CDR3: TGTGCCAGCAGCCCGAGGACTAGCGGGGTGGGAGAGACCCAGTACTTC.

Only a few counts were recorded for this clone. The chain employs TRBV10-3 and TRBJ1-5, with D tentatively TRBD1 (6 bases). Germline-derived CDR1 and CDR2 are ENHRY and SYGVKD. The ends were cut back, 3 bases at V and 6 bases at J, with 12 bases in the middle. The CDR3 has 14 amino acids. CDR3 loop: CAISEGGEAQPQHF. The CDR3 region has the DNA TGTGCCATCAGTGAAGGGGGGGAGGCTCAGCCCCAGCATTTT.

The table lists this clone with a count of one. DNA of the CDR3: TGCGCCAGCAGCCTGGCCGACCCAGAAAAAGAGACCCAGTACTTC. This codes for CASSLADPEKETQYF. The chain joins TRBV5-1 to TRBJ2-5; no firm D call. The CDR3 has 15 amino acids. CDR1 is SGHRS and CDR2 is YFSETQ in the germline V gene. The V end lost 4 bases, the J end lost 3 bases, and 16 bases lay between the germline ends.

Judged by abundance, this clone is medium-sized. Here the CDR3 reads CASSRPKERGAVSYNEQFF. The CDR3 DNA reads as TGCGCCAGCAGCCGACCTAAGGAGCGGGGGGCCGTCTCCTACAATGAGCAGTTCTTC. V and J are TRBV5-1 and TRBJ2-1; TRBD2 agrees at 9 bases. This CDR3 is 19 amino acids long. V lost 4 bases, J lost 0 bases, and 14 bases stayed unmatched. CDR1 is SGHRS, CDR2 YFSETQ, per germline.

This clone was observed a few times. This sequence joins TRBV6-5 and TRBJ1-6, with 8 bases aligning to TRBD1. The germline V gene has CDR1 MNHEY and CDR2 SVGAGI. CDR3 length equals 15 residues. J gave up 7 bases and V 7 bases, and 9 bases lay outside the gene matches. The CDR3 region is CASTQRGQANSPLHF. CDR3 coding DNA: TGTGCCAGCACCCAACGGGGACAGGCCAATTCACCCCTCCACTTT.

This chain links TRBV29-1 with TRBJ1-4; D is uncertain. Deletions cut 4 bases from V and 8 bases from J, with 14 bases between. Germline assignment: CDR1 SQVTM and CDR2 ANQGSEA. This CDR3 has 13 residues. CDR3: CSVVESGSEKLFF. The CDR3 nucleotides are TGCAGCGTTGTGGAGAGCGGGTCGGAAAAACTGTTTTTT. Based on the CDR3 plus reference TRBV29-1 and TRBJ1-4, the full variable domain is SAVISQKPSRDICQRGTSLTIQCQVDSQVTMMFWYRQQPGQSLTLIATANQGSEATYESGFVIDKFPISRPNLTFSTLTVSNMSPEDSSIYLCSVVESGSEKLFFGSGTQLSVL.